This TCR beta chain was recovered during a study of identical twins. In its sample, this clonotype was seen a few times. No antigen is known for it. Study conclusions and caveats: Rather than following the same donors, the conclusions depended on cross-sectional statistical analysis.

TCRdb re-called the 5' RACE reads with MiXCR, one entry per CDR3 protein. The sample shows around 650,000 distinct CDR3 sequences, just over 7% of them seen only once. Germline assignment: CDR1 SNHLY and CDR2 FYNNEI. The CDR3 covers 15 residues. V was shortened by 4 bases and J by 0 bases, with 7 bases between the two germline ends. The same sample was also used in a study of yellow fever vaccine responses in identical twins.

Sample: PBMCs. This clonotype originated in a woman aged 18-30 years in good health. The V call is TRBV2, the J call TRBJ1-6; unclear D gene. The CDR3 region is CASSGESSYNSPLHF. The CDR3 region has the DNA TGTGCCAGCAGTGGGGAAAGCTCCTATAATTCACCCCTCCACTTT.